A single sample gave rise to the 21 T cell receptor beta chains below, sequenced in a study of cytomegalovirus exposure and HLA in healthy donors. The PCR was carried out with 60 Vbeta primers and 13 Jbeta primers. Sequencing used immunoSEQ multiplex PCR; TCRdb keeps in-frame clones, though not all of them. Of about 240,000 clones in the sample, more than 75% are singletons; the top ten hold 0.24%. Sequencing used PBMCs. All receptors come from a girl aged 2 to 9 in good health and CMV-seronegative.

The genes are TRBV27 and TRBJ2-3; TRBD2 matches at 9 bases. Germline-derived CDR1 and CDR2 are MNHEY and SMNVEV (reference sequence). The V and J ends lost 6 bases and 5 bases, in that order; junction bases with no gene match: 15. The CDR3 is 17 amino acids. The CDR3 region is CASRMFWLAGVGDTQYF. CDR3 DNA: TGTGCCAGCAGAATGTTTTGGTTAGCGGGGGTCGGAGATACGCAGTATTTT.

The chain is built from TRBV5-1 and TRBJ1-1; weak D call: TRBD1 (6 bases). The germline V gene has CDR1 SGHRS and CDR2 YFSETQ. The CDR3 consists of 15 residues. With 4 bases removed from V and 1 base from J, the gap between germline ends came to 14 bases. The CDR3 protein is CASSHRAGRNTEAFF. The CDR3 bases are TGCGCCAGCAGCCACAGGGCGGGTAGGAACACTGAAGCTTTCTTT.

The sample holds a few counts of this clone. The V and J genes are TRBV19 and TRBJ1-1; 7 bases line up with TRBD1. CDR1 is LNHDA, CDR2 SQIVND, per germline (reference sequence). The CDR3 consists of 15 residues. V was pared by 9 bases and J by 6 bases, with 16 bases of the junction left unmatched. The CDR3 DNA sequence: TGTGCCAGCCAGAGCCCTGACAGGGTGTTGTCTGAAGCTTTCTTT. It is translated as CASQSPDRVLSEAFF. Full variable domain (remainder filled in from reference TRBV19 and TRBJ1-1): DGGITQSPKYLFRKEGQNVTLSCEQNLNHDAMYWYRQDPGQGLRLIYYSQIVNDFQKGDIAEGYSVSREKKESFPLTVTSAQKNPTAFYLCASQSPDRVLSEAFFGQGTRLTVV.

The gene calls are TRBV5-8 and TRBJ2-7; TRBD2 might be the D (6 bases). V gave up 5 bases and J gave up 0 bases, with 12 bases separating them. There are 14 residues in the CDR3. CDR1 and CDR2 (germline): SGHTS, YDEGEE. DNA for the CDR3: TGTGCCAGCAGGGGGGACTCCAGCTCCTACGAGCAGTACTTC. This gives the protein CASRGDSSSYEQYF.

This chain joins TRBV27 and TRBJ2-2, with 8 bases that match TRBD2. The CDR3 consists of 16 residues. CDR1 is MNHEY, CDR2 SMNVEV, per germline (reference sequence). J gave up 0 bases and V 5 bases, and 5 bases lay outside the gene matches. The CDR3 region is CASSREGFANTGELFF. CDR3 coding DNA: TGTGCCAGCAGTCGGGAGGGATTCGCGAACACCGGGGAGCTGTTTTTT.

The V call is TRBV6-5, the J call TRBJ2-3; 9 positions match TRBD2. Trimming took 4 bases from V and 8 from J; bases not matched to a gene: 4. This CDR3 region has 13 residues. The germline V gene encodes CDR1 MNHEY and CDR2 SVGAGI. CDR3 amino acids: CASSSSAGGTQYF. In nucleotides, the CDR3 is TGTGCCAGCAGTTCCTCAGCGGGAGGTACGCAGTATTTT.

The V gene is TRBV5-1, the J gene TRBJ2-3; D uncertain. The CDR3 consists of 13 residues. Deletions cut 3 bases from V and 2 bases from J, with 7 bases between. Germline V gene data show CDR1 as SGHRS and CDR2 as YFSETQ. CDR3 sequence: CASSSLYTDTQYF. In nucleotides, the CDR3 is TGCGCCAGCAGCTCCCTTTACACAGATACGCAGTATTTT.

The chain joins TRBV5-1 to TRBJ1-3; tentatively, D is TRBD1 (6 bases). Looked up from germline, CDR1 is SGHRS and CDR2 is YFSETQ. The V gene lost 4 bases and the J gene lost 0 bases, with 17 bases spanning the gap. The CDR3 is 17 amino acids. CDR3 nucleotide sequence: TGCGCCAGCAGCCCGAGCCCGGGGGGCCTCTCTGGAAACACCATATATTTT. Its protein is CASSPSPGGLSGNTIYF.

The V gene is TRBV30, the J gene TRBJ2-3; TRBD2 matches at 7 bases. Looked up from germline, CDR1 is GTSNPN and CDR2 is SVGIG (reference sequence). The J segment lost 2 bases and the V segment lost 2 bases, leaving 4 bases of the junction unmatched. This CDR3 has 14 amino acids. The CDR3 reads CAWSLRGTTDTQYF. CDR3 nucleotides: TGTGCCTGGAGTTTGCGGGGGACCACAGATACGCAGTATTTT.

The chain joins TRBV10-1 to TRBJ2-7; no reliable D call. The V end lost 3 bases, the J end lost 1 base, and 4 bases lay between the germline ends. Germline CDR1 reads WNHNN; CDR2 reads SYGVQD (reference sequence). The CDR3 length is 12 residues. The CDR3 nucleotides are TGCGCCAGCAGTGATTCTTCCTACGAGCAGTACTTC. Translation gives CASSDSSYEQYF.

The V call is TRBV6-4, the J call TRBJ2-1; the match to TRBD2 covers 10 bases. The V gene's germline CDR1 is MRHNA and CDR2 SNTAGT. Trimming at V came to 5 bases and at J to 8 bases, leaving 9 bases not matched to a gene. The CDR3 is 15 residues long. The CDR3 nucleotides read TGTGCCAGCAGTATGAGGGCTAGCGGGAGCTATGAGCAGTTCTTC. Translation gives CASSMRASGSYEQFF.

This clone has only one observation. The chain combines TRBV5-1 with TRBJ2-5; D might be TRBD2 (6 bases). CDR3 length: 14 amino acids. Trimming pared 0 bases from V and 4 bases from J, leaving 10 bases between. From germline, CDR1 is SGHRS and CDR2 YFSETQ. Here the CDR3 DNA reads TGCGCCAGCAGCTTGGCTAGCGCGGGAGAGACCCAGTACTTC. Amino acids: CASSLASAGETQYF.

This clone was observed a handful of times. V usage is TRBV5-1 and J usage is TRBJ2-7; 9 bases are a match to TRBD1. In germline, CDR1 is SGHRS, CDR2 YFSETQ. Trimming took 0 bases from V and 7 from J; bases not matched to a gene: 8. The CDR3 has 15 residues. This CDR3 is CASSLEPGQGNEQYF. The CDR3 nucleotides read TGCGCCAGCAGCTTGGAACCGGGACAGGGTAATGAGCAGTACTTC.

This chain connects TRBV6-6 to TRBJ2-7, with TRBD1 matching 8 bases. Germline V gene sequence: CDR1 MNHNY, CDR2 SVGAGI (reference sequence). CDR3 length equals 16 residues. Losses at the gene ends were 6 bases for V and 4 bases for J; bases not matched to a gene: 14. The CDR3 nucleotides are TGTGCCAGCAGCCCCAGGGGAGGACAGGGCGGTTACGAGCAGTACTTC. Translated: CASSPRGGQGGYEQYF.

On this clone itself: Mismatch with germline at one junction end may stem from a read error. Within the sample, other DNA sequences also encode this same CDR3. The chain carries TRBV5-1 and TRBJ2-7; 7 bases align to TRBD2. CDR3 length: 14 amino acids. The germline V gene encodes CDR1 SGHRS and CDR2 YFSETQ. CDR3 sequence: CASSMGLFENEQYF. CDR3 in DNA: TGCGCTAGCAGCATGGGACTATTCGAGAACGAGCAGTACTTC.

The gene calls are TRBV5-8 and TRBJ2-1; the match to TRBD2 covers 13 bases. The CDR3 runs 14 residues. The germline gives CDR1 SGHTS, CDR2 YDEGEE. The V and J ends lost 4 bases and 12 bases, in that order; junction bases with no gene match: 7. CDR3 nucleotides: TGTGCCAGCAGCCCCGGGACTAGCGGGAACCGGCAGTTCTTC. Amino acid sequence: CASSPGTSGNRQFF.

The chain employs TRBV19 and TRBJ2-6, with D possibly being TRBD2 (5 bases). V was cut by 6 bases and J by 2 bases, with 8 bases left in between. The CDR3 sequence is 14 residues long. Germline CDR1 LNHDA, CDR2 SQIVND (reference sequence). This CDR3 reads CASRYGAGANVLTF. The DNA for the CDR3 is TGTGCCAGTAGATACGGGGCTGGGGCCAACGTCCTGACTTTC. The full variable domain, completed using reference TRBV19 and TRBJ2-6, is DGGITQSPKYLFRKEGQNVTLSCEQNLNHDAMYWYRQDPGQGLRLIYYSQIVNDFQKGDIAEGYSVSREKKESFPLTVTSAQKNPTAFYLCASRYGAGANVLTFGAGSRLTVL.

The J gene is TRBJ2-7, the V gene TRBV5-1, with 10 bases matching TRBD1. V lost 0 bases and J lost 7; bases outside the gene matches: 7. CDR3 size: 15 residues. Germline-derived CDR1 and CDR2 are SGHRS and YFSETQ. CDR3 sequence reads: CASSLEGTGVGEQYF. CDR3 DNA: TGCGCCAGCAGCTTGGAAGGGACAGGGGTGGGGGAGCAGTACTTC.

The chain joins TRBV20-1 to TRBJ2-2; a possible D gene is TRBD1 (6 bases). CDR3 size: 11 residues. Trimming pared 6 bases from V and 7 bases from J, leaving 9 bases between. In germline, CDR1 is DFQATT, CDR2 SNEGSKA (reference sequence). CDR3 DNA: TGCAGTGCATTAGGGGGCGGGGAGCTGTTTTTT. The encoded protein is CSALGGGELFF.

The chain is built from TRBV9 and TRBJ2-7; TRBD2 might be the D (7 bases). Germline V gene sequence: CDR1 SGDLS, CDR2 YYNGEE. The V end was cut by 0 bases, the J end by 6 bases, with 19 bases between. The CDR3 has 16 residues. The CDR3 DNA reads as TGTGCCAGCAGCGTAGCTACGAGGGGGGGCCTCTGCGAGCAGTACTTC. Translation gives CASSVATRGGLCEQYF.

The CDR3 DNA is TGTGCCATCAGTGAGTCGGCTAGCGGGAGTAGAAGCAATGAGCAGTTCTTC. Its protein is CAISESASGSRSNEQFF. The V call is TRBV10-3, the J call TRBJ2-1; 10 bases are shared with TRBD2. Germline V lookup: CDR1 ENHRY, CDR2 SYGVKD. V lost 0 bases to trimming and J lost 6 bases; unmatched junction nucleotides: 8. This CDR3 is built from 17 residues.